This T cell receptor (beta chain) is from a study of T cells after yellow fever vaccination. Via MiXCR, TCRdb re-called the 5' RACE reads, giving one row per CDR3 protein. The data hold around 300,000 distinct CDR3 sequences, with 4.1% observed a single time. There are 16 residues in the CDR3. Germline CDR1 is SGHNT and CDR2 is YYREEE (reference sequence). J lost 2 bases, V lost 4 bases, and 8 bases had no gene match. Findings and limits, study-wide: Only a small proportion of the clonotypes turned up in both the CD4 and the CD8 compartments, likely arising from convergent recombination.

This clonotype was counted at least ten times. Its specificity is unknown. This rearrangement joins TRBV5-4 to TRBJ2-3; 9 bases are shared with TRBD2. The source material was PBMCs, sampled 5 days after the yellow fever booster vaccination. This receptor was taken from a man between 18 and 35 years old who received the YFV17D yellow fever vaccine. DNA for the CDR3: TGTGCCAGCAGCCAGGTGGCGGGGGGGATCACAGATACGCAGTATTTT. Amino acid sequence: CASSQVAGGITDTQYF.